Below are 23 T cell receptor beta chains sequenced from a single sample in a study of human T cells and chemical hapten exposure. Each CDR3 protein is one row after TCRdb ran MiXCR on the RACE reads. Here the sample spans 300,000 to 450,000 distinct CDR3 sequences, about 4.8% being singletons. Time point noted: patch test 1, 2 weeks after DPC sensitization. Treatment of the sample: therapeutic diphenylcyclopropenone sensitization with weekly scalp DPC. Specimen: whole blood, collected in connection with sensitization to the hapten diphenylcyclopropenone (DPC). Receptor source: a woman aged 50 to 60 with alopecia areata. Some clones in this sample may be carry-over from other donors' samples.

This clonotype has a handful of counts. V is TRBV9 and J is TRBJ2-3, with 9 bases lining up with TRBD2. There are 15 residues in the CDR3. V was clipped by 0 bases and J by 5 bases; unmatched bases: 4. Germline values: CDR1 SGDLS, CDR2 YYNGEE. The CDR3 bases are TGTGCCAGCAGCGTAGGGGTAGCGGGAGTAGATACGCAGTATTTT. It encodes CASSVGVAGVDTQYF.

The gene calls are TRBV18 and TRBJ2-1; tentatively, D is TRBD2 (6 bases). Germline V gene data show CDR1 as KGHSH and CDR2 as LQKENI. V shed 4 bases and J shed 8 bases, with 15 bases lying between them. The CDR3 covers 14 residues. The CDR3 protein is CASSQLPGVDEQFF. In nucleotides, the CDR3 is TGTGCCAGCTCACAATTACCGGGAGTAGATGAGCAGTTCTTC.

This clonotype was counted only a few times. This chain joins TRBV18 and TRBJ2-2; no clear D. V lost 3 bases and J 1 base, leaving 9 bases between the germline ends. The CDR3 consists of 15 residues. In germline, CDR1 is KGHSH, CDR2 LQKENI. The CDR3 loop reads CASSPKRLNTGELFF. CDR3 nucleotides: TGTGCCAGCTCACCCAAGAGGCTGAACACCGGGGAGCTGTTTTTT.

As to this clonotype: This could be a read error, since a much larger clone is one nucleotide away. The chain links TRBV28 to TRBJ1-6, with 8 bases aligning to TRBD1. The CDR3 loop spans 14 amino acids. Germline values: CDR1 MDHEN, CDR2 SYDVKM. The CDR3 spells CANSLETGDSPLHF. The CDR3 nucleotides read TGTGCCAACAGTTTAGAGACAGGGGATTCACCCCTCCACTTT.

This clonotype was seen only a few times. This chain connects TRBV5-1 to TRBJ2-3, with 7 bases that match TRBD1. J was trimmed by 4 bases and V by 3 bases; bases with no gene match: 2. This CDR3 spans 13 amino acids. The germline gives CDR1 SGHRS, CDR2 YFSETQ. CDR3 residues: CASSYGTADTQYF. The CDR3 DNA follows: TGCGCCAGCAGCTACGGGACAGCAGATACGCAGTATTTT.

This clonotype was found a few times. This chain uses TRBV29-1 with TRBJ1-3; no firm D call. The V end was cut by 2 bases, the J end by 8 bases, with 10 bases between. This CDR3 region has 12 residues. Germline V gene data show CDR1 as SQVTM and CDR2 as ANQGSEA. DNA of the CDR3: TGCAGCGTTGAAATCGGGATTGACACCATATATTTT. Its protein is CSVEIGIDTIYF.

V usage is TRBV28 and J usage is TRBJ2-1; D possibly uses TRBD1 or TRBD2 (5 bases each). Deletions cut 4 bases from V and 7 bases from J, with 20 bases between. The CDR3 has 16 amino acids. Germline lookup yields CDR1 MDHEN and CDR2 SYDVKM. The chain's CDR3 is CASSSPRGKGTNEQFF. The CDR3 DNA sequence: TGTGCCAGCAGTTCCCCCCGGGGCAAGGGCACAAATGAGCAGTTCTTC.

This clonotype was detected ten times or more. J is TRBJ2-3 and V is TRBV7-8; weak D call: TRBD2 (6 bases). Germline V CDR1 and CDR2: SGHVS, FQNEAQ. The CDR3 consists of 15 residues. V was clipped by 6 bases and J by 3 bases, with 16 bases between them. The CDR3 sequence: CASSQGFAGTDTQYF. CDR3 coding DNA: TGTGCCAGCAGTCAAGGGTTTGCGGGGACAGATACGCAGTATTTT.

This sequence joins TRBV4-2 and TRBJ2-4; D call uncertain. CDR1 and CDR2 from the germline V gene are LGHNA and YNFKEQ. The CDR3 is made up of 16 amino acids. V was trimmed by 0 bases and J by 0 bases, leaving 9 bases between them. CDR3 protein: CASSQDPSLAKNIQYF. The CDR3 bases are TGTGCCAGCAGCCAAGACCCCTCGTTAGCCAAAAACATTCAGTACTTC.

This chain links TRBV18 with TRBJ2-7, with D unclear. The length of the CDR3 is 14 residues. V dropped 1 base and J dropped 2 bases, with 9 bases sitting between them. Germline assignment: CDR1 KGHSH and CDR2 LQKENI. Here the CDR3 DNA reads TGTGCCAGCTCACCACTGCCGTCCGCCTACGAGCAGTACTTC. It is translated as CASSPLPSAYEQYF.

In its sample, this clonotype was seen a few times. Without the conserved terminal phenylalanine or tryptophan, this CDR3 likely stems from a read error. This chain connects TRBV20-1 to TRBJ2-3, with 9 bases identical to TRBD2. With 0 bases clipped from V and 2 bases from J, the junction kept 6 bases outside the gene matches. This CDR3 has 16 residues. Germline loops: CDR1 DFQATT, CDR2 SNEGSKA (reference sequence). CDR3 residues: CSARDETSGYTDTQYS. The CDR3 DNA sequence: TGCAGTGCTAGAGATGAGACTAGCGGTTACACAGATACGCAGTATTCT.

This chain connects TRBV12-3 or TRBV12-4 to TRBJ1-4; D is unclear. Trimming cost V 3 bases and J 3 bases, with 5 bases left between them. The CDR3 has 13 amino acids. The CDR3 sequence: CASSFFPNEKLFF. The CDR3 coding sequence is TGTGCCAGCAGTTTCTTCCCTAATGAAAAACTGTTTTTT.

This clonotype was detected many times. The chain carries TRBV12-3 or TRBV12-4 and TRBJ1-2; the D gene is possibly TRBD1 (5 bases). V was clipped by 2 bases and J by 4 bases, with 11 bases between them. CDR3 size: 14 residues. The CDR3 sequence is CASSLSGGVYGYTF. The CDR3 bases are TGTGCCAGCAGTTTATCCGGGGGTGTCTATGGCTACACCTTC.

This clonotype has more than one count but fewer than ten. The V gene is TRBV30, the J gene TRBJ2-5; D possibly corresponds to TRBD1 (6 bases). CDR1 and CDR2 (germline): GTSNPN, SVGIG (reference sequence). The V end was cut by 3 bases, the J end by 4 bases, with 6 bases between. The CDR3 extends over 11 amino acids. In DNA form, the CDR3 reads TGTGCCTGGAGAGGGGGAGAGACCCAGTACTTC. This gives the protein CAWRGGETQYF.

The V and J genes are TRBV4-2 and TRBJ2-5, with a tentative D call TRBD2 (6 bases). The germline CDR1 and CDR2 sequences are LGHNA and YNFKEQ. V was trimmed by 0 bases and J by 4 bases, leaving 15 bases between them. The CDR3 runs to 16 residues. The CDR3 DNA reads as TGTGCCAGCAGCCAAGACGAGGGAGGAACTGGAGAGACCCAGTACTTC. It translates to CASSQDEGGTGETQYF.

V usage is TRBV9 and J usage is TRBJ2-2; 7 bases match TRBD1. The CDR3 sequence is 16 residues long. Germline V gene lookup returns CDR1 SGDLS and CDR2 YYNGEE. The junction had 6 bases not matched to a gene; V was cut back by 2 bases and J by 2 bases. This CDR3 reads CASSVETGSNTGELFF. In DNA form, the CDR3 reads TGTGCCAGCAGCGTCGAGACAGGGTCCAACACCGGGGAGCTGTTTTTT. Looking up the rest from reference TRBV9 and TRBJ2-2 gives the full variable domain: DSGVTQTPKHLITATGQRVTLRCSPRSGDLSVYWYQQSLDQGLQFLIQYYNGEERAKGNILERFSAQQFPDLHSELNLSSLELGDSALYFCASSVETGSNTGELFFGEGSRLTVL.

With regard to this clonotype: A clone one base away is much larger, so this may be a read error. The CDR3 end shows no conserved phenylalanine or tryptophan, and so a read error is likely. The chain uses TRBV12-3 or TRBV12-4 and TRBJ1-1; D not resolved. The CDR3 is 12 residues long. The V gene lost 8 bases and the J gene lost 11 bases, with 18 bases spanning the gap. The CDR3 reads CASQEGVRRAFL. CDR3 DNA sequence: TGTGCCAGCCAGGAGGGCGTGCGCCGGGCTTTCTTA.

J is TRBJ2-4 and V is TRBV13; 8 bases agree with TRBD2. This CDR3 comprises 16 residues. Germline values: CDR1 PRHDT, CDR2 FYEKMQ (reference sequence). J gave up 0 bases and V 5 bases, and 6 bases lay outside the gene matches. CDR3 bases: TGTGCCAGCAGCCCCCTAGCGGGTCCAGCCAAAAACATTCAGTACTTC. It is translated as CASSPLAGPAKNIQYF. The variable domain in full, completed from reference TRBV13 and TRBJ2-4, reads AAGVIQSPRHLIKEKRETATLKCYPIPRHDTVYWYQQGPGQDPQFLISFYEKMQSDKGSIPDRFSAQQFSDYHSELNMSSLELGDSALYFCASSPLAGPAKNIQYFGAGTRLSVL.

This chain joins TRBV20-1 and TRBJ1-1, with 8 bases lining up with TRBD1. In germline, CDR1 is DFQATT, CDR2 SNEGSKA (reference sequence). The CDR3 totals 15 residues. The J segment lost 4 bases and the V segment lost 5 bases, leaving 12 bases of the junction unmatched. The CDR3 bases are TGCAGTGCTCCCGACAGGGGTAAGCTAAGCACTGAAGCTTTCTTT. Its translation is CSAPDRGKLSTEAFF.

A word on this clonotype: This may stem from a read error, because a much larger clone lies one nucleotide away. CDR3 DNA sequence: TGTGCCAGCAGCTTAGCCGGGACACAACTTCTTGGAAAAACCATATATTTT. Its protein product is CASSLAGTQLLGKTIYF. This rearrangement joins TRBV7-6 to TRBJ1-3, with D maybe TRBD1 (6 bases). Germline V CDR1 and CDR2: SGHVS, FNYEAQ. There are 17 residues in the CDR3. The full variable domain, completed using reference TRBV7-6 and TRBJ1-3, is GAGVSQSPRYKVTKRGQDVALRCDPISGHVSLYWYRQALGQGPEFLTYFNYEAQQDKSGLPNDRFSAERPEGSISTLTIQRTEQRDSAMYRCASSLAGTQLLGKTIYFGEGSWLTVV.

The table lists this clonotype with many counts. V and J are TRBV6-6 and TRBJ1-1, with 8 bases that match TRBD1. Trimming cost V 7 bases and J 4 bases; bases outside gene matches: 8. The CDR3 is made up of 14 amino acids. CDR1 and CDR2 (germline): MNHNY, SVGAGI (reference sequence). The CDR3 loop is CASTLTGESTEAFF. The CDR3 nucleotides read TGTGCCAGCACCCTGACAGGGGAGAGCACTGAAGCTTTCTTT.

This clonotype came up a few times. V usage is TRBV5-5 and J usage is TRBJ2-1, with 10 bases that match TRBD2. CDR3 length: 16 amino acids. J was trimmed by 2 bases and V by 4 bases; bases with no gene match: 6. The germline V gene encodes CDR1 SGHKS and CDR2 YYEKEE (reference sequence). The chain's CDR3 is CASSLGLAVPYNEQFF. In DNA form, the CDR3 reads TGTGCCAGCAGCCTAGGACTAGCGGTCCCCTACAATGAGCAGTTCTTC.

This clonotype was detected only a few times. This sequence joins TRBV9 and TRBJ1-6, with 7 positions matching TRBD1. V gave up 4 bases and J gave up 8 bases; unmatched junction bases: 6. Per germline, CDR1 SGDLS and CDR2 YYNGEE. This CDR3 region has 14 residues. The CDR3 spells CASSIRDSYSPLHF. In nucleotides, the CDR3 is TGTGCCAGCAGCATCCGGGACAGCTATTCACCCCTCCACTTT. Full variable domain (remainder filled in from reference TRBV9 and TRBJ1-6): DSGVTQTPKHLITATGQRVTLRCSPRSGDLSVYWYQQSLDQGLQFLIQYYNGEERAKGNILERFSAQQFPDLHSELNLSSLELGDSALYFCASSIRDSYSPLHFGNGTRLTVT.